Below, 26 T cell receptor beta chains from the same sample are listed, as sequenced in a study of blood T cells in healthy people across ages. Alongside a J-beta primer mix, a sample-barcoded 5' primer served in a second PCR lasting roughly 6 to 11 cycles. TCRdb itself ran the 5' RACE reads through MiXCR, one entry per CDR3 protein. The table lists about 640,000 distinct CDR3 sequences, less than 35% of them singletons. Sequencing was performed on blood. All receptors come from a woman older than 75 in good health.

There are many counts of this clonotype. The chain carries TRBV10-2 and TRBJ2-3, with TRBD1 identical over 8 bases. Germline CDR1 and CDR2: WSHSY and SAAADI. This CDR3 has 15 residues. With V trimmed by 10 bases and J by 0 bases, 9 bases remained unmatched. CDR3: CATSGTGDSTDTQYF. CDR3 sequence (DNA): TGCGCCACCTCTGGGACAGGAGATAGCACAGATACGCAGTATTTT.

This clonotype was found many times. CDR3 amino acids: CASSVEGSSYEQYF. CDR3 nucleotides: TGTGCCAGCAGCGTAGAAGGGTCGAGCTACGAGCAGTACTTC. The chain carries TRBV9 and TRBJ2-7, with unresolved D. V lost 0 bases to trimming and J lost 3 bases, with 10 bases between them. Germline CDR1 reads SGDLS; CDR2 reads YYNGEE. CDR3 size: 14 residues.

This clonotype showed up many times. The chain carries TRBV4-2 and TRBJ1-2; D is undetermined. This CDR3 is 14 amino acids long. Trimming took off 0 bases at V and 8 bases at J, with 13 bases between the two ends. Looked up from germline, CDR1 is LGHNA and CDR2 is YNFKEQ. The CDR3 DNA is TGTGCCAGCAGCCAAGAGTCAGCCACGGGGGGCTACACCTTC. This translates into CASSQESATGGYTF.

This clonotype has a handful of counts. The chain couples TRBV30 to TRBJ1-5; D is unclear. The CDR3 has 14 amino acids. The germline V and J ends were trimmed by 0 bases and 8 bases, with 14 bases remaining between them. The V gene's germline CDR1 is GTSNPN and CDR2 SVGIG (reference sequence). The CDR3 bases are TGTGCCTGGAGTGTCAACCCGAGGAGGGAGCCCCAGCATTTT. Protein sequence: CAWSVNPRREPQHF.

The CDR3 coding sequence is TGTGCCAGCAGTGCCTCCGGGACAGATCCCTATGGCTACACCTTC. Amino acids: CASSASGTDPYGYTF. The chain employs TRBV6-1 and TRBJ1-2; 7 bases match TRBD1. V shed 4 bases and J 4 bases; nucleotides not matched to a gene: 9. The germline gives CDR1 MNHNS, CDR2 SASEGT. The CDR3 has 15 residues.

This clonotype was observed many times. This chain connects TRBV5-1 to TRBJ2-7; the D gene is possibly TRBD2 (5 bases). Trimming stripped 7 bases from V and 1 base from J, with 15 bases between. The CDR3 is 14 residues long. CDR1 and CDR2 (germline): SGHRS, YFSETQ. The CDR3 nucleotides read TGCGCCAGCTACAACGACCCGGGGTCCTACGAGCAGTACTTC. Its translation: CASYNDPGSYEQYF.

This clonotype was found many times. The chain joins TRBV27 to TRBJ2-7; unclear D gene. CDR3 length: 14 amino acids. Trimming left V 3 bases short and J 4 bases short, with 13 bases between. CDR1 is MNHEY and CDR2 is SMNVEV in the germline V gene (reference sequence). In DNA, the CDR3 is TGTGCCAGCAGTTTTTCGTTGCCCGATTACGAGCAGTACTTC. Its translation: CASSFSLPDYEQYF.

This chain connects TRBV30 to TRBJ2-4; D is undetermined. Trimming cost V 2 bases and J 1 base, with 15 bases left between them. The germline V gene encodes CDR1 GTSNPN and CDR2 SVGIG (reference sequence). The CDR3 contains 16 residues. The CDR3 sequence is CAWSPPRRPAKNIQYF. The CDR3 DNA follows: TGTGCCTGGAGTCCCCCCAGACGTCCGGCCAAAAACATTCAGTACTTC.

This chain joins TRBV21-1 and TRBJ2-7; the table's D gene call, TRBD1, was not cross checked with the DNA. TRBV21-1 is designated a pseudogene. The CDR3 is made up of 16 amino acids. The DNA of the CDR3 is TGTGCCAGCAGCAAAAGCCGGACAGGGAGTTACTACGAGCAGTACTTC. Translated: CASSKSRTGSYYEQYF.

V is TRBV18 and J is TRBJ2-2, with D unclear. CDR3 size: 14 residues. Germline CDR1 reads KGHSH; CDR2 reads LQKENI. V lost 2 bases to trimming and J lost 2 bases, with 6 bases between them. In DNA form, the CDR3 reads TGTGCCAGCTCACCATTCACCAACACCGGGGAGCTGTTTTTT. This encodes CASSPFTNTGELFF.

Turning to this clonotype: This could be a read error, since a much larger clone is one nucleotide away. V gene TRBV7-2 combines with J gene TRBJ2-3; 9 bases agree with TRBD1. Germline lookup yields CDR1 SGHTA and CDR2 FQGNSA. This CDR3 is 15 amino acids long. The V and J ends lost 5 bases and 11 bases, in that order; junction bases with no gene match: 14. The CDR3: CASSPGQGSGPKQYF. In DNA, the CDR3 is TGTGCCAGCAGCCCCGGACAGGGGTCGGGCCCAAAGCAGTATTTT.

This clonotype was counted a few times. The chain uses TRBV19 and TRBJ2-7; either TRBD1 or TRBD2 may fit D (7 bases each). The V gene lost 5 bases and the J gene lost 6 bases, with 17 bases spanning the gap. CDR3 length equals 14 residues. Germline CDR1 and CDR2: LNHDA and SQIVND (reference sequence). The CDR3 here is CASSRDRAGVEQYF. CDR3 nucleotide sequence: TGTGCCAGTAGTCGAGACAGGGCGGGGGTCGAGCAGTACTTC.

The rearrangement links TRBV2 to TRBJ1-5; D is undetermined. Germline loops: CDR1 SNHLY, CDR2 FYNNEI. Trimming removed 1 base at V and 3 bases at J, with 7 bases between. The CDR3 extends over 14 amino acids. The CDR3 bases are TGTGCCAGCAGTGAAGGGCGGCTCAATCAGCCCCAGCATTTT. Its protein product is CASSEGRLNQPQHF.

This sequence joins TRBV19 and TRBJ1-1; D ambiguous. The CDR3 sequence is 16 residues long. Trimming removed 6 bases at V and 0 bases at J, with 17 bases between. CDR1 is LNHDA and CDR2 is SQIVND in the germline V gene (reference sequence). The CDR3 region has the DNA TGTGCCAGTAGATCGATCGAGGGATGGGTGAACACTGAAGCTTTCTTT. It yields the protein CASRSIEGWVNTEAFF. Full variable domain (rest looked up from reference TRBV19 and TRBJ1-1): DGGITQSPKYLFRKEGQNVTLSCEQNLNHDAMYWYRQDPGQGLRLIYYSQIVNDFQKGDIAEGYSVSREKKESFPLTVTSAQKNPTAFYLCASRSIEGWVNTEAFFGQGTRLTVV.

The chain employs TRBV18 and TRBJ2-5; D is undetermined. TRBJ2-7 matches the DNA end more closely, so the J call is doubtful. The CDR3 sequence is 16 residues long. Germline assignment: CDR1 KGHSH and CDR2 LQKENI. As DNA, the CDR3 is TGTGCCAGCTCACCTTCCGGACGGGCCGGTGTAGGCGAGCAGTACTTC. This encodes CASSPSGRAGVGEQYF.

There are many counts of this clonotype. This chain links TRBV18 with TRBJ2-7; 8 nucleotides agree with TRBD1. The V and J ends lost 6 bases and 4 bases, in that order; junction bases with no gene match: 14. Looked up from germline, CDR1 is KGHSH and CDR2 is LQKENI. The CDR3 extends over 16 amino acids. For the CDR3, the DNA is TGTGCCAGCTCCTCTGAGGAACAGGGGGTTCCGTACGAGCAGTACTTC. Amino acids: CASSSEEQGVPYEQYF.

This clonotype was found a few times. It may be a read error: a sequence one base away is much more abundant. The chain carries TRBV6-5 and TRBJ2-4; 9 nucleotides agree with TRBD2. Germline V gene lookup returns CDR1 MNHEY and CDR2 SVGAGI. The CDR3 length is 14 residues. V lost 6 bases to trimming and J lost 9 bases; unmatched junction nucleotides: 9. The CDR3 DNA reads TGTGCCAGCAGCCCTAGCGGGGTAGTAACCATTCAGTACTTC. Its translation is CASSPSGVVTIQYF.

This clonotype was found a few times. Since a much larger clone is just one base distant, this may be a read error. The chain couples TRBV20-1 to TRBJ2-5, with D perhaps TRBD1 or TRBD2 (6 bases each). Trimming pared 1 base from V and 11 bases from J, leaving 14 bases between. The CDR3 contains 12 residues. CDR1 is DFQATT, CDR2 SNEGSKA, per germline (reference sequence). CDR3 residues: CSARGGANEQYF. CDR3 DNA: TGCAGTGCTAGAGGGGGGGCCAATGAGCAGTACTTC.

This clonotype has at least ten counts. The rearrangement links TRBV5-1 to TRBJ2-7; D not certain. The CDR3 contains 16 residues. Trimming stripped 3 bases from V and 1 base from J, with 17 bases between. CDR1 and CDR2 from the germline V gene are SGHRS and YFSETQ. CDR3 in DNA: TGCGCCAGCAGCTCCGGTTTGAGGCCCTCGTCCTACGAGCAGTACTTC. Protein sequence: CASSSGLRPSSYEQYF.

This clonotype was detected many times. The chain uses TRBV28 and TRBJ2-7; D might be TRBD2 (6 bases). V gave up 3 bases and J gave up 0 bases, with 9 bases separating them. CDR1 MDHEN and CDR2 SYDVKM come from the germline V gene. This CDR3 contains 14 residues. The CDR3 DNA follows: TGTGCCAGCAGTTTTGGAGGGATCTCCTACGAGCAGTACTTC. It yields the protein CASSFGGISYEQYF.

Worth noting for this clonotype: This could be a read error, since a much larger clone is one nucleotide away. Written as DNA, the CDR3 is TGTGCCAGCAGTGATGGTCGCTCTGGGGCCAACGTCCGGACTTTC. It is translated as CASSDGRSGANVRTF. The chain carries TRBV2 and TRBJ2-6; weak D call: TRBD1 (5 bases). There are 15 residues in the CDR3. The V gene's germline CDR1 is SNHLY and CDR2 FYNNEI.

A note on this clonotype: Germline is not matched at one junction end, which may reflect a read error. The chain is built from TRBV7-8 and TRBJ1-1; D is possibly TRBD1 (6 bases). CDR1 is SGHVS and CDR2 is FQNEAQ in the germline V gene. This CDR3 region has 16 residues. The CDR3 loop reads CASNLWGGGAETEAFF. DNA for the CDR3: TGTGCCAGCAACTTATGGGGGGGGGGCGCGGAGACTGAAGCTTTCTTT.

The chain carries TRBV5-1 and TRBJ1-4; no clear D. Trimming cost V 4 bases and J 6 bases, with 10 bases left between them. CDR3 size: 13 residues. Germline V gene data show CDR1 as SGHRS and CDR2 as YFSETQ. This chain's CDR3 is CASSGTEDEKLFF. The CDR3 DNA reads as TGCGCCAGCAGCGGAACAGAGGATGAAAAACTGTTTTTT.

Ten or more counts support this clonotype. The chain links TRBV5-1 to TRBJ2-5; D uncertain. CDR3 size: 15 residues. Germline V lookup: CDR1 SGHRS, CDR2 YFSETQ. With 6 bases removed from V and 0 bases from J, the gap between germline ends came to 15 bases. The CDR3 DNA follows: TGCGCCAGCACCAACGGAGAAGGATACCAAGAGACCCAGTACTTC. This encodes CASTNGEGYQETQYF.

The genes are TRBV15 and TRBJ2-3; D not resolved. The germline gives CDR1 LNHNV, CDR2 YYDKDF (reference sequence). Trimming left V 7 bases short and J 3 bases short, with 8 bases between. CDR3 length: 12 residues. Written as DNA, the CDR3 is TGTGCCACCACCCAGCAAACAGATACGCAGTATTTT. Its protein is CATTQQTDTQYF.

With regard to this clonotype: A much larger clonotype is one base distant, so this may be a read error. The chain combines TRBV4-1 with TRBJ1-4; D unresolved. CDR1 is MGHRA, CDR2 YSYEKL, per germline. The V gene lost 1 base and the J gene lost 0 bases, with 6 bases spanning the gap. This CDR3 has 15 residues. In DNA, the CDR3 is TGCGCCAGCAGCCAAGGCAGGACAACTAATGAAAAACTGTTTTTT. Translating it yields CASSQGRTTNEKLFF.